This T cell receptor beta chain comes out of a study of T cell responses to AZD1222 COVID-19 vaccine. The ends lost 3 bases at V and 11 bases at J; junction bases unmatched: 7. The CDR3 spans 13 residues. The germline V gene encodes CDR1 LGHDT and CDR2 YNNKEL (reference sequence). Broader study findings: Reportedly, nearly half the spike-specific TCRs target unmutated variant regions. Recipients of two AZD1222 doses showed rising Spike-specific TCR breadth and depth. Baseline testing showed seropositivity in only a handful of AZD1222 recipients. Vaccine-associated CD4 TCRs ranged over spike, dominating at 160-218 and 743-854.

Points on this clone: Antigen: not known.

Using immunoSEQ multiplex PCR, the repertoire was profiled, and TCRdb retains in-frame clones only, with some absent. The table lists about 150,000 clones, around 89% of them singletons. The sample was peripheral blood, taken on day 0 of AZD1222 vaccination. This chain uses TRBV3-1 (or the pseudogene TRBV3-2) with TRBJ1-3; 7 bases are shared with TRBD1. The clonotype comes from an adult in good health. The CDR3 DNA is TGTGCCAGCAGCCAGCTTAGGACAGGCGCCATATATTTT. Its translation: CASSQLRTGAIYF.